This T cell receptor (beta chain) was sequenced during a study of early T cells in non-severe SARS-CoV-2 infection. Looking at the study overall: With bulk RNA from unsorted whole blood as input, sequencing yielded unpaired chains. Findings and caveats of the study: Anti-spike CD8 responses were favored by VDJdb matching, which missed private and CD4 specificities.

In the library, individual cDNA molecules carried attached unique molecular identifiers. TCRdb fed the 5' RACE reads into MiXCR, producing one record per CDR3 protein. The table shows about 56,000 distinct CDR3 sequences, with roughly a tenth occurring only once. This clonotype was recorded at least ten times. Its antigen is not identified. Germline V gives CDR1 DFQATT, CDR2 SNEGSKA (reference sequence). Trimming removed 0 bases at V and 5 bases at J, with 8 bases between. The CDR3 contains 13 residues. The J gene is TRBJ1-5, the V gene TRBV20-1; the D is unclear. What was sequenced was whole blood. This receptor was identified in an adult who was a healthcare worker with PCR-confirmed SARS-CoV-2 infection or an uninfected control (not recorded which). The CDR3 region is CSAREGFDQPQHF. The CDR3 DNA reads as TGCAGTGCTAGAGAGGGGTTTGATCAGCCCCAGCATTTT.